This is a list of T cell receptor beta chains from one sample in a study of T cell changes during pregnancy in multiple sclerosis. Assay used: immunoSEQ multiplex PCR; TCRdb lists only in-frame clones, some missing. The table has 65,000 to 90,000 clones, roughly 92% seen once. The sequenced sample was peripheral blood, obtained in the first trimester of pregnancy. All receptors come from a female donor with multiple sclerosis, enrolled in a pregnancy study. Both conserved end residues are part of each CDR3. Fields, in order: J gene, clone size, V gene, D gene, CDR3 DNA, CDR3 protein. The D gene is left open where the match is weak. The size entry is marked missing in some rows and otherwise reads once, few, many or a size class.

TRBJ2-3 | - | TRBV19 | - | TGTGCCAGTAGTATTCTGGGCCTAAGCACAGATACGCAGTATTTT | CASSILGLSTDTQYF
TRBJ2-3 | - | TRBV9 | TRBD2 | TGTGCCAGCAGCGTCCGGACTAGCGGGGGGCCCCAAACTAGCACAGATACGCAGTATTTT | CASSVRTSGGPQTSTDTQYF
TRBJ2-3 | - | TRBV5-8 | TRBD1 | TGTGCCAGCAGACAAGATGGGGGACAGGGGAGCACAGATACGCAGTATTTT | CASRQDGGQGSTDTQYF
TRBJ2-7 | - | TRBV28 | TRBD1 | TGTGCCAGCCGGGAGATCCGGACAGGGGCGTACGAGCAGTACTTC | CASREIRTGAYEQYF
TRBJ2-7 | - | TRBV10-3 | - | TGTGCCATCAGTGAACGGGGTGAGCAGTACTTC | CAISERGEQYF
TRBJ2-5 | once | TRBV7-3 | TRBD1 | TGTGCCAGCAGAAAGACAGGGGGCATGGGAGAGACCCAGTACTTC | CASRKTGGMGETQYF
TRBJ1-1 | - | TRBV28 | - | TGTGCCAGCAGTTTATCTCAAGGAGCGGACACTGAAGCTTTCTTT | CASSLSQGADTEAFF
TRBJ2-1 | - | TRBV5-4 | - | TGTGCCAGCAGCCCCGCAGGGGTCAATGAGCAGTTCTTC | CASSPAGVNEQFF
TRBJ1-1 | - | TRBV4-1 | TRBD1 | TGCGCCAGCAGCCAAGCAGGGGGGCTCGGCACTGAAGCTTTCTTT | CASSQAGGLGTEAFF
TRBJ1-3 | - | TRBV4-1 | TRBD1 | TGCGCCAGCAGCCCGGACAGGGGCTCTGGAAACACCATATATTTT | CASSPDRGSGNTIYF
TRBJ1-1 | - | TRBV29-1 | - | TGCAGCGTTAGTTCGGTGAACACTGAAGCTTTCTTT | CSVSSVNTEAFF
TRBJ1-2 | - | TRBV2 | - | TGTGCCAGCAGCCTACAGTTTAACTATGGCTACACCTTC | CASSLQFNYGYTF
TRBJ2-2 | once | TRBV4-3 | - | TGCGCCAGCAGCCAAGACGGCTCTTGGGGGGCGAACACCGGGGAGCTGTTTTTT | CASSQDGSWGANTGELFF
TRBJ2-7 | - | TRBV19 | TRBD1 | TGTGCCAGTAGCCCAACCCTTGGACAGGGAGACTCCTACGAGCAGTACTTC | CASSPTLGQGDSYEQYF
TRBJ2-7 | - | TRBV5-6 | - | TGTGCCAGCAGCTTGGTTGATCGGCAGGAGGACGAGCAGTACTTC | CASSLVDRQEDEQYF
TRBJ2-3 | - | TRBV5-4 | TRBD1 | TGTGCCAGCAGCGGGACAGCTTCCACAGATACGCAGTATTTT | CASSGTASTDTQYF
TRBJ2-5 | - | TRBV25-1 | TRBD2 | TGTGCCAGCAGTGAGCCAGCGGGGAGCCAAGAGACCCAGTACTTC | CASSEPAGSQETQYF
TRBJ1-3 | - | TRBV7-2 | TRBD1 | TGTGCCAGCAGTTATCCCATGACAGGGACTGGAAACACCATATATTTT | CASSYPMTGTGNTIYF
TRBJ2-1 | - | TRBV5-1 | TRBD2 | TGCGCCAGCAGCTCTCCGGCGGGAGCCTACAATGAGCAGTTCTTC | CASSSPAGAYNEQFF
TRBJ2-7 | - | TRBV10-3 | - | TGTGCCATCAGTGAGCTATGGGGGCGAGAGCAGTACTTC | CAISELWGREQYF
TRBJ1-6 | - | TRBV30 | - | TGTGCCTGGAGCCCAGACGGGGATAATTCACCCCTCCACTTT | CAWSPDGDNSPLHF
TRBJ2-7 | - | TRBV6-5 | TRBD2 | TGTGCCAGCAGTTACTCGGGACTAGCAACCTACGAGCAGTACTTC | CASSYSGLATYEQYF
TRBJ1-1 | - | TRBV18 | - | TGTGCCAGCTCACCACCGTCGGCGGGAGGCATCACTGAAGCTTTCTTT | CASSPPSAGGITEAFF
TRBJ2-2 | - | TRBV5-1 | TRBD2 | TGCGCCAGCAGCTCGGGAGGTTGGCGGAGAGGTAACACCGGGGAGCTGTTTTTT | CASSSGGWRRGNTGELFF
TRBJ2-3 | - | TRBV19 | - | TGTGCCAGTAGTATAGCGGGAAGCACAGATACGCAGTATTTT | CASSIAGSTDTQYF
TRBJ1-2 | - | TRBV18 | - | TGTGCCAGCTCAGAAGAAGACAGGCCCCCTAACTATGGCTACACCTTC | CASSEEDRPPNYGYTF
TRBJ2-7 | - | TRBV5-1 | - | TGCGCCAGCAGCTTGGTTGCAGGGTTAAACGAGCAGTACTTC | CASSLVAGLNEQYF
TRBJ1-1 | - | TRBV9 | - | TGTGCCAGCAGCGTAGGAGGGCGCACTGAAGCTTTCTTT | CASSVGGRTEAFF
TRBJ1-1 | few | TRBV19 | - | TGTGCCAGTAGTATCCCCCGGGAAGCTTTCTTT | CASSIPREAFF
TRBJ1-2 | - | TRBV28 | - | TGTGCCAGCAGTGGATTGGGGGCCTATGGCTACACCTTC | CASSGLGAYGYTF
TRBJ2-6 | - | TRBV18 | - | TGTGCCAGCTCACCAGGACTCTCTGGGGCCAACGTCCTGACTTTC | CASSPGLSGANVLTF
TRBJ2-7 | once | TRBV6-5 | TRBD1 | TGTGCCAGCAGAGGTGGGACAGTCCCCTACGAGCAGTACTTC | CASRGGTVPYEQYF
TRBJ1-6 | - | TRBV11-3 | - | TGTGCCAGCAGCTTAGACACGACAGGCACCTATAATTCACCCCTCCACTTT | CASSLDTTGTYNSPLHF
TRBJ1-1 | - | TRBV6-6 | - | TGTGCCAGCCGGCGGCCCATGAACACTGAAGCTTTCTTT | CASRRPMNTEAFF
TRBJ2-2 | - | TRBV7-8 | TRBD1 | TGTGCCAGCAGCTTAGAGATTTTAGGGACAGGGCTGTCCGGGGAGCTGTTTTTT | CASSLEILGTGLSGELFF
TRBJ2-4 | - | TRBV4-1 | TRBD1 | TGCGCCAGCAGCCAACCCACCACAGGGGGAGCCAAAAACATTCAGTACTTC | CASSQPTTGGAKNIQYF
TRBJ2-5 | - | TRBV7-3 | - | TGTGCCAGCAGCAGCACCAGCCAGGGGCAAGAGACCCAGTACTTC | CASSSTSQGQETQYF
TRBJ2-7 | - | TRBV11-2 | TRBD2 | TGTGCCAGCAGCCGAATAGCGGGAGGATCCTACGAGCAGTACTTC | CASSRIAGGSYEQYF
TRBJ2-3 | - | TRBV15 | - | TGTGCCACCAGCAGTACCCGACTAGTGATCTCAGATACGCAGTATTTT | CATSSTRLVISDTQYF
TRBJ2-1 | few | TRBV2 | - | TGTGCCAGCAGCCACGGACAGAACAATGAGCAGTTCTTC | CASSHGQNNEQFF
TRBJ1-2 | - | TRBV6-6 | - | TGTGCCAGCAGTCCGATGACAGGTCCAAACTATGGCTACACCTTC | CASSPMTGPNYGYTF
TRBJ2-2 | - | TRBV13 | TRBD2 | TGTGCCAGCAGCTTAGGCGCGGGAGGAGACACCGGGGAGCTGTTTTTT | CASSLGAGGDTGELFF
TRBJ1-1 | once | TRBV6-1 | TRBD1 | TGTGCCAGCAGTGACCTTGGGACAGGGTTGGTCTCTGAAGCTTTCTTT | CASSDLGTGLVSEAFF
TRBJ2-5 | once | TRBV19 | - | TGTGCCAGTAGTACTGTCGACGGGGAGACCCAGTACTTC | CASSTVDGETQYF
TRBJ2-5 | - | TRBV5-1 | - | TGCGCCAGCAGCTCATGGGGGGGGGCGCAGAAGACCCAGTACTTC | CASSSWGGAQKTQYF
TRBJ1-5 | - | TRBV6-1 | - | TGTGCCAGCAGGACAGGCAATAGCAATCAGCCCCAGCATTTT | CASRTGNSNQPQHF
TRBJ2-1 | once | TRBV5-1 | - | TGCGCCAGCAGCTTTGACAACGGGAGTGAGCAGTTCTTC | CASSFDNGSEQFF
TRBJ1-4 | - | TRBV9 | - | TGTGCCAGCACCGCAGGCCTTAATGAAAAACTGTTTTTT | CASTAGLNEKLFF
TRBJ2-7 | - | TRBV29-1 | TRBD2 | TGCAGCGTCCGGGGACTAGCGAGTTACGAGCAGTACTTC | CSVRGLASYEQYF
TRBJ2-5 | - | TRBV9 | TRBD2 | TGTGCCAGCAGCGCTCGGACTAGCGGGGGTTTGGAGACCCAGTACTTC | CASSARTSGGLETQYF
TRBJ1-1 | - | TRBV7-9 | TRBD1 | TGTGCCAGCAGCTTGGGGGGACAGTCTGAAGCTTTCTTT | CASSLGGQSEAFF
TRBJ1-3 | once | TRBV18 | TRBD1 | TGTGCCAGCTCACCGTCACAGGGGACTGGAAACACCATATATTTT | CASSPSQGTGNTIYF
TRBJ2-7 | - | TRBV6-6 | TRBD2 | TGTGCCAGCAGTAACCGGGACTATTCCTACGAGCAGTACTTC | CASSNRDYSYEQYF
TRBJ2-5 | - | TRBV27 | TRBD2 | TGTGCCAGCGGGCCGGGACTAGCGGGGGGGATGAATGGGGAGACCCAGTACTTC | CASGPGLAGGMNGETQYF